This TCR beta chain comes out of a study of shared clonotypes between healthy human individuals. Study-wide points: Sequencing depth was expected to influence donor clonotype sharing. Some naive CD4 clonotypes, 4% to 6%, turned up in common across a handful of donors. Clonotypes shared by all four sorted-subset donors had higher generation probabilities than non-shared clonotypes.

Germline V gives CDR1 LNHDA, CDR2 SQIVND (reference sequence). CDR3 length: 16 amino acids. The V end was cut by 7 bases, the J end by 0 bases, with 17 bases between. Profiling relied on immunoSEQ multiplex PCR, and the TCRdb table lists in-frame clones only, not all of them. The sample has more than 550,000 clones, 72% seen once. For this clone: As yet, its antigen is unknown.

The TCR comes from a woman aged 30 to 39 in good health. The source material was memory CD4+ T cells sorted from blood. Indicated subset: CD45RA-negative fraction. The rearrangement uses TRBV19 and TRBJ2-3; D is perhaps TRBD1 (6 bases). As DNA, the CDR3 is TGTGCCAGTACCAATAGGCACACAGGGAGCACAGATACGCAGTATTTT. Translated, it gives CASTNRHTGSTDTQYF.